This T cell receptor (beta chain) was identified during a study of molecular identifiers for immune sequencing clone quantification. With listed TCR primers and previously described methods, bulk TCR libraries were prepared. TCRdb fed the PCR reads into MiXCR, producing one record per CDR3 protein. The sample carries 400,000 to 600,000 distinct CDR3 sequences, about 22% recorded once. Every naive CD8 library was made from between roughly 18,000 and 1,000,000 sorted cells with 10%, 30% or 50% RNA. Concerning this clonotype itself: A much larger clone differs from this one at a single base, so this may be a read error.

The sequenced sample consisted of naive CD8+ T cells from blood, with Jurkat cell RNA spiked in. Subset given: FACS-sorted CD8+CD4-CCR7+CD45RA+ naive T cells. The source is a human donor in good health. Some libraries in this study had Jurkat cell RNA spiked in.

CDR3 coding DNA: TGCAGCGTTGAAGATCCCTCTGGCGGAATCGAAGGAGAGACCCAGTACTTC. It yields the protein CSVEDPSGGIEGETQYF. The chain combines TRBV29-1 with TRBJ2-5; D not certain. Germline CDR1 SQVTM, CDR2 ANQGSEA. This CDR3 region has 17 residues. V was shortened by 0 bases and J by 4 bases, with 21 bases between the two germline ends.